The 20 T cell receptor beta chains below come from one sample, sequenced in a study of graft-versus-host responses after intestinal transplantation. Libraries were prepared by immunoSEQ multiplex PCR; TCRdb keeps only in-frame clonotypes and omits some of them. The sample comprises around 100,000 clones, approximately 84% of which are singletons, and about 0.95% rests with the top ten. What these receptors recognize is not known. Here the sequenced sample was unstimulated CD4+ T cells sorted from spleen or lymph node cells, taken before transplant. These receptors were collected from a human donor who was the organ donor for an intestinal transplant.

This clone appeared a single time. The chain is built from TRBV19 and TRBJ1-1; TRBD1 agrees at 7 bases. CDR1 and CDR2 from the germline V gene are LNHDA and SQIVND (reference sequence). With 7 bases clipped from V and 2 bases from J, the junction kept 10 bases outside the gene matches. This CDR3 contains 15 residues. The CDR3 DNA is TGTGCCAGTACCGATCCAGGGGGGGTCAACACTGAAGCTTTCTTT. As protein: CASTDPGGVNTEAFF. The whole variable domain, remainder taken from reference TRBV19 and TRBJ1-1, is DGGITQSPKYLFRKEGQNVTLSCEQNLNHDAMYWYRQDPGQGLRLIYYSQIVNDFQKGDIAEGYSVSREKKESFPLTVTSAQKNPTAFYLCASTDPGGVNTEAFFGQGTRLTVV.

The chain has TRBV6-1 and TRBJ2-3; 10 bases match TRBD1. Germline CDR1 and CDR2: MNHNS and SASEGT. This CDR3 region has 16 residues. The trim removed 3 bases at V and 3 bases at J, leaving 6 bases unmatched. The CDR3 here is CASSDWLGQGTDTQYF. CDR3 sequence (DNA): TGTGCCAGCAGTGATTGGTTGGGACAGGGGACAGATACGCAGTATTTT.

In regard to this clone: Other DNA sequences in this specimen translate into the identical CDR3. Here the CDR3 DNA reads TGTGCCAGTAGTATTGGCAATCAGCCCCAGCATTTT. Encoded protein: CASSIGNQPQHF. This chain connects TRBV19 to TRBJ1-5; no definite D call. The CDR3 is 12 amino acids. Germline lookup yields CDR1 LNHDA and CDR2 SQIVND (reference sequence). The germline V and J ends were trimmed by 3 bases and 2 bases, with 2 bases remaining between them.

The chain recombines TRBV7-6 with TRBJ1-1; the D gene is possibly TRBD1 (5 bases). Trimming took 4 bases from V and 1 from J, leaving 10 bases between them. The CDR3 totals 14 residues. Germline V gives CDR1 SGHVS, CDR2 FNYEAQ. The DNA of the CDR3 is TGTGCCAGCAGCTCCTACGGACAGAACACTGAAGCTTTCTTT. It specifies CASSSYGQNTEAFF.

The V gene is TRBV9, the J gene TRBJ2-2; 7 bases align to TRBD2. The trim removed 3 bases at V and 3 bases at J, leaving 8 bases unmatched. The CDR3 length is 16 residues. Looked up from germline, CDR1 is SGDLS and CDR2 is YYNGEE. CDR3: CASSADSGTHTGELFF. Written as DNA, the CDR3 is TGTGCCAGCAGCGCCGACAGCGGGACCCACACCGGGGAGCTGTTTTTT.

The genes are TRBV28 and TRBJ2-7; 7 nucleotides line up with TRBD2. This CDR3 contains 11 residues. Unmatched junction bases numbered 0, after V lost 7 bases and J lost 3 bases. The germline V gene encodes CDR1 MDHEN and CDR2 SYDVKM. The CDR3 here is CASTGGYEQYF. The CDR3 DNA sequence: TGTGCCAGCACGGGAGGCTACGAGCAGTACTTC.

CDR3 amino acids: CASSANLGYEQYF. CDR3 DNA sequence: TGTGCCAGCAGTGCGAATCTAGGTTACGAGCAGTACTTC. The chain combines TRBV6-5 with TRBJ2-7; no firm D call. Germline-derived CDR1 and CDR2 are MNHEY and SVGAGI. V was clipped by 5 bases and J by 4 bases, with 12 bases between them. This CDR3 is built from 13 residues.

CDR3 coding DNA: TGTGCCAGCAGGGCAGGGGGAGGCTACACCTTC. This sequence encodes CASRAGGGYTF. V gene TRBV25-1 combines with J gene TRBJ1-2; 7 bases fit TRBD1. From germline, CDR1 is MGHDK and CDR2 SYGVNS. V lost 6 bases, J lost 8 bases, and 3 bases stayed unmatched. The CDR3 totals 11 residues.

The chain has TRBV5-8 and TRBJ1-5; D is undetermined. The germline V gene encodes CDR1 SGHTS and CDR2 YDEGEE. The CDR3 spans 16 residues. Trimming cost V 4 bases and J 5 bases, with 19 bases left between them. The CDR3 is CASSVSITHSDQPQHF. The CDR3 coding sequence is TGTGCCAGCAGCGTATCTATTACACATTCCGATCAGCCCCAGCATTTT.

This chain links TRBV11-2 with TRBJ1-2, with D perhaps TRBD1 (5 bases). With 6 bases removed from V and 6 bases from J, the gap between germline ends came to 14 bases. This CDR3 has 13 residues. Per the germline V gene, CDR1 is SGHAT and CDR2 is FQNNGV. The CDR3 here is CASSSQRGNGYTF. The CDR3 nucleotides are TGTGCCAGCAGTTCCCAAAGGGGTAATGGCTACACCTTC. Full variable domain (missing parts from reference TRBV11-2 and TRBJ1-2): EAGVAQSPRYKIIEKRQSVAFWCNPISGHATLYWYQQILGQGPKLLIQFQNNGVVDDSQLPKDRFSAERLKGVDSTLKIQPAKLEDSAVYLCASSSQRGNGYTFGSGTRLTVV.

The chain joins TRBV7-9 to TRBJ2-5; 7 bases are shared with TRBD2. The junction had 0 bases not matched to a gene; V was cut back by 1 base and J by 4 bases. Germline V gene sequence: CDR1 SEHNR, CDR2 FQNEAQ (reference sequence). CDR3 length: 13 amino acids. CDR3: CASSLGGGETQYF. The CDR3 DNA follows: TGTGCCAGCAGCTTAGGGGGGGGAGAGACCCAGTACTTC.

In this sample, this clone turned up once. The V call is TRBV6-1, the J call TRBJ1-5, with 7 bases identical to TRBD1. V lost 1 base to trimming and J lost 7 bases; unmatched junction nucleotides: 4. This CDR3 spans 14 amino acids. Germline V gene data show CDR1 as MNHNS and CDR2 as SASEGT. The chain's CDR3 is CASSEGTGDQPQHF. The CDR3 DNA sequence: TGTGCCAGCAGTGAAGGCACAGGGGACCAGCCCCAGCATTTT.

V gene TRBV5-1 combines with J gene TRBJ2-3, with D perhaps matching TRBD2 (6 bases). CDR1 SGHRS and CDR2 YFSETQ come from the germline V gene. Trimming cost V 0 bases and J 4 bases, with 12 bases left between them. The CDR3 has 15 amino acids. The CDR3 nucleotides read TGCGCCAGCAGCTTGGTACCGGGAGTCGCAGATACGCAGTATTTT. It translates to CASSLVPGVADTQYF.

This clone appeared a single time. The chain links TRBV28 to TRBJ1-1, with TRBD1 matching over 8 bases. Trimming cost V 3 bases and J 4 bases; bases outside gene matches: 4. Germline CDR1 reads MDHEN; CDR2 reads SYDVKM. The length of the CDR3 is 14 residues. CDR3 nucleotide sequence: TGTGCCAGCAGTTTTTCCAGGGGGCGCACTGAAGCTTTCTTT. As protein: CASSFSRGRTEAFF.

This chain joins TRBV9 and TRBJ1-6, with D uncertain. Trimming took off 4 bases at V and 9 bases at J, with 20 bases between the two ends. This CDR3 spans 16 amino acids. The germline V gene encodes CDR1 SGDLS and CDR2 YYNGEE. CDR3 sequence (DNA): TGTGCCAGCAGCCCCCGAGACGAAACCTGGGGTTCACCCCTCCACTTT. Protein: CASSPRDETWGSPLHF.

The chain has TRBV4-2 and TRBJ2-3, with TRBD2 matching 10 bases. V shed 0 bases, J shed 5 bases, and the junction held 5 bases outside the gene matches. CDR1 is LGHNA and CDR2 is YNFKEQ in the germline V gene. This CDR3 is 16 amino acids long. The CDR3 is CASSQDTSGVRDTQYF. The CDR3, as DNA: TGTGCCAGCAGCCAAGATACTAGCGGGGTTAGAGATACGCAGTATTTT.

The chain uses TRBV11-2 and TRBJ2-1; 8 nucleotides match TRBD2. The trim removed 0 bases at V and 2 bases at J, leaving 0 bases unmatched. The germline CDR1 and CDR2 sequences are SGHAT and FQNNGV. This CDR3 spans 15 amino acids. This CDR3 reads CASSLDGGAYNEQFF. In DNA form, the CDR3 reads TGTGCCAGCAGCTTAGACGGGGGGGCCTACAATGAGCAGTTCTTC.

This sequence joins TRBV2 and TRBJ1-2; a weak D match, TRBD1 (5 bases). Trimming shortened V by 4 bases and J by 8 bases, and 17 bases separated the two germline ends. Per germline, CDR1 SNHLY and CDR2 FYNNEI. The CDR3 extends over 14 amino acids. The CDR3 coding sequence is TGTGCCAGCAGTGGGGGCAGGGAGATGTGGGGCTACACCTTC. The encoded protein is CASSGGREMWGYTF.

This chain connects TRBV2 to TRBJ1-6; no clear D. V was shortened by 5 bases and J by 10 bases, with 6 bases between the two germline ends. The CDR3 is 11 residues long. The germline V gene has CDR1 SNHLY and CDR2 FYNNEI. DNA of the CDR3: TGTGCCAGCAGTTCCTACTCACCCCTCCACTTT. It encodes CASSSYSPLHF.

CDR3 in amino acids: CASSYNARGGQYEKLFF. CDR3 bases: TGCGCCAGCAGCTACAACGCCCGGGGGGGGCAGTATGAAAAACTGTTTTTT. V is TRBV5-1 and J is TRBJ1-4; weak D call: TRBD1 (6 bases). Germline loops: CDR1 SGHRS, CDR2 YFSETQ. The CDR3 spans 17 residues. The V gene lost 3 bases and the J gene lost 6 bases, with 21 bases spanning the gap.